This T cell receptor beta chain was sequenced during a study of blood T cell repertoires in COVID-19. Across the whole study: The origin of the acute and convalescent COVID-19 samples was the United States, Italy and Spain. The analysed material was cDNA or gDNA that came from T cells, B-cell-depleted T cells, or PBMCs.

Per the germline V gene, CDR1 is SGHKS and CDR2 is YYEKEE (reference sequence). The CDR3 runs to 15 residues. V lost 6 bases, J lost 1 base, and 16 bases lay in between. In the original analysis: Amplified reference gene primers provided the basis for estimating nucleated cell counts. Sequenced by immunoSEQ multiplex PCR; TCRdb stores in-frame clones only, minus some. V, J and clone size reflect that table, while D and trimming were determined from the DNA. The sample includes fewer than 100,000 clones, roughly nine tenths of them seen just once. The sample consisted of peripheral blood. The TCR sequence derives from a man in his 70s with acute or convalescent COVID-19. The chain couples TRBV5-5 to TRBJ1-2; no clear D. The CDR3 sequence is CASTPLIGHNYGYTF. CDR3 DNA: TGTGCCAGCACCCCCCTAATCGGTCATAACTATGGCTACACCTTC.